These 25 T cell receptor beta chains came from one sample sequenced in a study of cytomegalovirus exposure and HLA in healthy donors (dated by TCRdb to the late 2010s). Library method: the immunoSEQ multiplex PCR assay. The multiplex PCR relied on a mix of 60 forward primers for TCR Vbeta segments and 13 reverse primers for TCR Jbeta segments. This is the immuneACCESS table as TCRdb keeps it, with only in-frame sequences that have V and J called. A part of the clones is gone; compared with another copy, unresolved V genes explain less than half, and the rest is unexplained. Here the sample has around 120,000 clones; 65% to 85% occur a single time. The ten largest make up about 1% of the sample. What was sequenced was PBMCs. The source is a boy aged 10-17 years in good health and CMV-seronegative.

There are a few counts of this clone. The chain has TRBV2 and TRBJ2-7, with 10 positions matching TRBD2. The CDR3 consists of 13 residues. The germline V gene has CDR1 SNHLY and CDR2 FYNNEI. With V trimmed by 8 bases and J by 6 bases, 7 bases remained unmatched. The CDR3 bases are TGTGCCAGCGCCCTAGCGGGAGCTGCCGAGCAGTACTTC. It specifies CASALAGAAEQYF.

As to this clone: One junction end disagrees with the germline gene, perhaps due to a read error. This chain joins TRBV6-1 and TRBJ2-7, with a weak D call TRBD2 (6 bases). Germline V gives CDR1 MNHNS, CDR2 SASEGT. This CDR3 region has 12 residues. The CDR3 DNA follows: TGTGCCAGCAGGGAGGGGTTGCGAGCAGATAACTTC. Its protein product is CASREGLRADNF.

The V call is TRBV5-1, the J call TRBJ2-7; TRBD1 aligns across 7 bases. Trimming cost V 6 bases and J 10 bases; bases outside gene matches: 10. The CDR3 is made up of 12 amino acids. Germline CDR1 SGHRS, CDR2 YFSETQ. The CDR3 DNA reads as TGCGCCAGCACCCCGGACAGGATAGTTCAGTACTTC. Its protein product is CASTPDRIVQYF.

The chain couples TRBV27 to TRBJ2-1, with 9 bases matching TRBD1. The CDR3 has 13 amino acids. Germline CDR1 and CDR2: MNHEY and SMNVEV (reference sequence). Germline trimming cut 10 bases from V and 5 bases from J; bases unmatched to any gene: 6. The CDR3 is CATLTGGHNEQFF. The CDR3, as DNA: TGTGCCACCCTAACAGGGGGCCACAATGAGCAGTTCTTC.

This clone has just one count. The genes are TRBV6-1 and TRBJ2-7; TRBD2 agrees at 8 bases. The CDR3 has 14 residues. V gave up 8 bases and J gave up 2 bases; unmatched junction bases: 8. Looked up from germline, CDR1 is MNHNS and CDR2 is SASEGT. Written as DNA, the CDR3 is TGTGCCAGCGGGTATACAGCGGGAGCCTACGAGCAGTACTTC. Its translation is CASGYTAGAYEQYF.

This clone was found a few times. The chain uses TRBV7-2 and TRBJ1-5; D call uncertain. The CDR3 extends over 15 amino acids. Germline CDR1 SGHTA, CDR2 FQGNSA. Trimming took off 3 bases at V and 2 bases at J, with 11 bases between the two ends. CDR3 loop: CASSFSTGGNQPQHF. The CDR3 DNA follows: TGTGCCAGCAGCTTCTCAACGGGAGGCAATCAGCCCCAGCATTTT.

The chain couples TRBV4-3 to TRBJ2-7; D possibly corresponds to TRBD1 (6 bases). Germline loops: CDR1 LGHNA, CDR2 YSLEER. The CDR3 sequence is 16 residues long. V was pared by 0 bases and J by 3 bases, with 15 bases between. CDR3 in amino acids: CASSQDANREFYEQYF. The CDR3 DNA sequence: TGCGCCAGCAGCCAAGACGCTAACAGGGAATTCTACGAGCAGTACTTC.

The J gene is TRBJ2-1, the V gene TRBV4-3; 12 nucleotides line up with TRBD2. With V trimmed by 4 bases and J by 7 bases, 20 bases remained unmatched. The CDR3 sequence is 20 residues long. The germline V gene has CDR1 LGHNA and CDR2 YSLEER. As DNA, the CDR3 is TGCGCCAGCAGCCTACCCCCCCCCTCGACTAGCGGGAGTCAGGAGAATGAGCAGTTCTTC. Its translation: CASSLPPPSTSGSQENEQFF.

The chain couples TRBV5-4 to TRBJ2-4; 11 bases line up with TRBD2. The length of the CDR3 is 18 residues. Germline V gene lookup returns CDR1 SGHNT and CDR2 YYREEE (reference sequence). J was trimmed by 0 bases and V by 2 bases; bases with no gene match: 7. CDR3: CASSFLTSGMGAKNIQYF. The CDR3 nucleotides are TGTGCCAGCAGCTTCTTGACTAGCGGGATGGGAGCCAAAAACATTCAGTACTTC.

This chain uses TRBV7-9 with TRBJ2-2, with 12 bases that match TRBD2. This CDR3 spans 16 amino acids. V trimming: 1 base; J trimming: 6 bases; junction bases outside the gene matches: 3. Germline V gives CDR1 SEHNR, CDR2 FQNEAQ (reference sequence). The CDR3 spells CASSLGLAGVSGELFF. DNA for the CDR3: TGTGCCAGCAGCTTAGGACTAGCGGGAGTTTCCGGGGAGCTGTTTTTT.

In its sample, this clone was seen a few times. V usage is TRBV21-1 and J usage is TRBJ2-6; the table's D gene call, TRBD1, was not cross checked with the DNA. TRBV21-1 is given as a pseudogene. The CDR3 contains 17 residues. CDR3 region: CAFQGPFPGPGANVLTF. The DNA for the CDR3 is TGTGCCTTCCAAGGTCCTTTTCCAGGGCCTGGGGCCAACGTCCTGACTTTC.

The chain links TRBV10-2 to TRBJ1-4; 8 nucleotides line up with TRBD1. Per germline, CDR1 WSHSY and CDR2 SAAADI. V gave up 6 bases and J gave up 14 bases; unmatched junction bases: 11. This CDR3 has 13 amino acids. CDR3 bases: TGCGCCAGCAGGGGAGGGACAGGCAGGAGTCTGTTTTTT. Amino acids: CASRGGTGRSLFF.

The chain is built from TRBV5-1 and TRBJ1-1, with D hard to call. Germline CDR1 and CDR2: SGHRS and YFSETQ. The V gene lost 2 bases and the J gene lost 5 bases, with 13 bases spanning the gap. The CDR3 is 14 amino acids. The CDR3 loop reads CASSLEGMRTEAFF. The CDR3 bases are TGCGCCAGCAGCTTAGAGGGAATGAGGACTGAAGCTTTCTTT.

This sequence joins TRBV4-1 and TRBJ2-3; TRBD2 agrees at 10 bases. Germline CDR1 and CDR2: MGHRA and YSYEKL. The CDR3 has 17 residues. With V trimmed by 4 bases and J by 0 bases, 7 bases remained unmatched. DNA of the CDR3: TGCGCCAGCAGCCTTATAGCGGGAGGACCTAGCACAGATACGCAGTATTTT. It yields the protein CASSLIAGGPSTDTQYF.

The V call is TRBV6-6, the J call TRBJ2-1, with D tentatively TRBD2 (6 bases). V was cut by 3 bases and J by 0 bases, with 9 bases left in between. This CDR3 is 15 amino acids long. Germline CDR1 MNHNY, CDR2 SVGAGI (reference sequence). For the CDR3, the DNA is TGTGCCAGCAGTTATGGCGGGAACTCCTACAATGAGCAGTTCTTC. Residues: CASSYGGNSYNEQFF.

This clone has just a few counts. The chain uses TRBV7-9 and TRBJ1-1, with a weak D call TRBD1 (6 bases). The ends were cut back, 7 bases at V and 4 bases at J, with 13 bases in the middle. The CDR3 extends over 13 amino acids. Germline V gene lookup returns CDR1 SEHNR and CDR2 FQNEAQ (reference sequence). The CDR3 sequence is CASTDRLGTEAFF. Here the CDR3 DNA reads TGTGCCAGCACCGACAGGTTGGGCACTGAAGCTTTCTTT.

This sequence joins TRBV5-4 and TRBJ2-2; 8 bases match TRBD1. CDR1 is SGHNT, CDR2 YYREEE, per germline (reference sequence). The CDR3 is made up of 15 amino acids. V lost 4 bases to trimming and J lost 6 bases; unmatched junction nucleotides: 8. In DNA form, the CDR3 reads TGTGCCAGCAGCATGGTCCAGGGGGCGTCCGGGGAGCTGTTTTTT. This codes for CASSMVQGASGELFF.

The chain uses TRBV20-1 and TRBJ2-1, with D uncertain. Between the trimmed V and J ends, which lost 2 bases and 8 bases, there was a span of 4 bases. CDR1 and CDR2 from the germline V gene are DFQATT and SNEGSKA (reference sequence). This CDR3 is 10 amino acids long. This CDR3 reads CSARHYEQFF. The DNA for the CDR3 is TGCAGTGCTAGACACTATGAGCAGTTCTTC.

The rearrangement uses TRBV6-6 and TRBJ2-2; perhaps TRBD2 as D (5 bases). This CDR3 is built from 15 residues. Trimming left V 5 bases short and J 2 bases short, with 12 bases between. The germline V gene has CDR1 MNHNY and CDR2 SVGAGI (reference sequence). As DNA, the CDR3 is TGTGCCAGCAGTCCGGACTTTCTAAACACCGGGGAGCTGTTTTTT. Its protein is CASSPDFLNTGELFF.

This clone was seen a handful of times. The chain uses TRBV27 and TRBJ1-2; 7 nucleotides agree with TRBD1. Trimming took 5 bases from V and 10 from J; bases not matched to a gene: 13. From germline, CDR1 is MNHEY and CDR2 SMNVEV (reference sequence). The CDR3 sequence is 14 residues long. DNA for the CDR3: TGTGCCAGCAGTCCCCATGACAGGGCAAAGGTCTACACCTTC. Protein: CASSPHDRAKVYTF.

The genes are TRBV29-1 and TRBJ2-7; a possible D gene is TRBD1 (6 bases). This CDR3 is 12 amino acids long. Germline CDR1 reads SQVTM; CDR2 reads ANQGSEA. V lost 0 bases to trimming and J lost 8 bases, with 11 bases between them. The CDR3 here is CSVEEQGRKQYF. CDR3 bases: TGCAGCGTTGAAGAACAGGGACGTAAGCAGTACTTC.

The V call is TRBV14, the J call TRBJ2-1, with 8 bases lining up with TRBD2. Germline V lookup: CDR1 SGHDN, CDR2 FVKESK. CDR3 length: 15 residues. After removal of 4 bases from V and 2 bases from J, the junction contained 4 bases not matched to a gene. As DNA, the CDR3 is TGTGCCAGCAGCCCTAGCGGGTTTACCTACAATGAGCAGTTCTTC. Translation gives CASSPSGFTYNEQFF.

V is TRBV2 and J is TRBJ2-5; D may be TRBD2 (6 bases). The CDR3 contains 15 residues. Deletions cut 5 bases from V and 2 bases from J, with 15 bases between. From germline, CDR1 is SNHLY and CDR2 FYNNEI. The CDR3 is CASSQVLSGQETQYF. The CDR3 coding sequence is TGTGCCAGCAGTCAAGTTCTGAGCGGGCAAGAGACCCAGTACTTC.

DNA for the CDR3: TGTGCCAGCAGTGAACCAGGGACTAGCGGCGAGCAGTACTTC. This gives the protein CASSEPGTSGEQYF. The chain is built from TRBV25-1 and TRBJ2-7; 11 bases align to TRBD2. CDR3 size: 14 residues. Germline lookup yields CDR1 MGHDK and CDR2 SYGVNS. The junction had 3 bases not matched to a gene; V was cut back by 2 bases and J by 6 bases.

This chain connects TRBV5-4 to TRBJ2-6; D possibly corresponds to TRBD2 (6 bases). The ends were cut back, 0 bases at V and 2 bases at J, with 6 bases in the middle. CDR1 and CDR2 (germline): SGHNT, YYREEE (reference sequence). CDR3 length: 15 amino acids. The CDR3: CASSLGGAGANVLTF. CDR3 DNA sequence: TGTGCCAGCAGCTTGGGGGGGGCTGGGGCCAACGTCCTGACTTTC.